These 8 T cell receptor beta chains were sequenced from one sample in a study of T cells in Graves' hyperthyroidism and ophthalmopathy. Researchers amplified the TCR beta CDR3 regions from RNA transcripts. The HTBI primer set drove a first-round RT-PCR of the TCR CDR3. TCRdb re-analysed the multiplex PCR reads in MiXCR, keeping a single row per CDR3 protein. This sample yields a few hundred thousand distinct CDR3 sequences, of which less than 20% are seen a single time; about 7% belongs to the top ten. The sample was blood. The receptors shown here come from a woman aged 30 to 39 with Graves' hyperthyroidism.

The chain recombines TRBV7-9 with TRBJ2-5, with D perhaps TRBD2 (5 bases). The length of the CDR3 is 15 residues. Trimming left V 1 base short and J 2 bases short, with 11 bases between. Germline V CDR1 and CDR2: SEHNR, FQNEAQ (reference sequence). The CDR3 reads CASSLDPGGQETQYF. CDR3 coding DNA: TGTGCCAGCAGCTTAGACCCCGGCGGGCAAGAGACCCAGTACTTC.

This clonotype was found a few times. The chain carries TRBV6-1 and TRBJ2-7; D is unclear. Trimming left V 10 bases short and J 3 bases short, with 19 bases between. CDR1 MNHNS and CDR2 SASEGT come from the germline V gene. CDR3 length: 14 residues. CDR3 coding DNA: TGTGCCACGCGATCCTGGGGAAGCAGCTACGAGCAGTACTTC. It codes for CATRSWGSSYEQYF.

Note on this clonotype: The CDR3 carries no conserved terminal phenylalanine or tryptophan, so it likely arises from a read error. The chain recombines TRBV27 with TRBJ2-7, with a weak D call TRBD2 (7 bases). CDR1 MNHEY and CDR2 SMNVEV come from the germline V gene (reference sequence). The V and J ends lost 6 bases and 4 bases respectively, with 19 bases between them. CDR3 size: 15 residues. The CDR3 is CASSSGGGVGYEQYL. The CDR3 coding sequence is TGTGCCAGCAGCTCGGGGGGCGGAGTTGGGTACGAGCAGTACCTC.

About this clonotype: No conserved phenylalanine or tryptophan is present at the end of the CDR3, so a read error is the likely explanation. The chain links TRBV7-6 to TRBJ2-5; maybe TRBD2 (6 bases). The CDR3 has 12 amino acids. Germline CDR1 reads SGHVS; CDR2 reads FNYEAQ. Deletions cut 3 bases from V and 4 bases from J, with 6 bases between. CDR3 nucleotides: TGTGCCAGCAGCTTGGGACTAGAGACCCAGTACCTC. Translating gives CASSLGLETQYL.

There are a few counts of this clonotype. This rearrangement joins TRBV4-2 to TRBJ2-3; D is ambiguous. Germline V CDR1 and CDR2: LGHNA, YNFKEQ. Trimming left V 1 base short and J 4 bases short, with 6 bases between. The CDR3 has 13 amino acids. The CDR3 region is CASSQGAPDTQYF. The CDR3 nucleotides read TGTGCCAGCAGCCAAGGGGCCCCAGATACGCAGTATTTT.

In its sample, this clonotype was seen many times. V is TRBV2 and J is TRBJ2-1; 14 bases map to TRBD2. Germline CDR1 and CDR2: SNHLY and FYNNEI. Trimming removed 9 bases from V and 0 bases from J; junction bases left unmatched: 4. The CDR3 extends over 16 amino acids. CDR3 sequence: CARRLAGGPSYNEQFF. The CDR3 region has the DNA TGTGCCAGAAGACTAGCGGGAGGGCCCTCCTACAATGAGCAGTTCTTC. The full variable domain, with the rest looked up from reference TRBV2 and TRBJ2-1, is EPEVTQTPSHQVTQMGQEVILRCVPISNHLYFYWYRQILGQKVEFLVSFYNNEISEKSEIFDDQFSVERPDGSNFTLKIRSTKLEDSAMYFCARRLAGGPSYNEQFFGPGTRLTVL.

In regard to this clonotype: A single base separates this from a much larger clone, so it may be a read error. The V call is TRBV2, the J call TRBJ2-5, with TRBD2 as a possible D gene (5 bases). CDR1 and CDR2 (germline): SNHLY, FYNNEI. The CDR3 is 12 residues long. Trimming stripped 6 bases from V and 5 bases from J, with 10 bases between. As DNA, the CDR3 is TGTGCCAGCAGGCGGGTCGGTGAGACCCAGTACTTC. Amino acids: CASRRVGETQYF.

This clonotype was seen more than once but under ten times. The chain carries TRBV6-1 and TRBJ2-5; 9 bases are shared with TRBD1. Unmatched junction bases numbered 15, after V lost 5 bases and J lost 5 bases. The germline CDR1 and CDR2 sequences are MNHNS and SASEGT. This CDR3 comprises 17 residues. The CDR3 region is CASSSLTLGQGRETQYF. As DNA, the CDR3 is TGTGCCAGCAGTTCCCTCACTTTGGGACAGGGTAGGGAGACCCAGTACTTC.